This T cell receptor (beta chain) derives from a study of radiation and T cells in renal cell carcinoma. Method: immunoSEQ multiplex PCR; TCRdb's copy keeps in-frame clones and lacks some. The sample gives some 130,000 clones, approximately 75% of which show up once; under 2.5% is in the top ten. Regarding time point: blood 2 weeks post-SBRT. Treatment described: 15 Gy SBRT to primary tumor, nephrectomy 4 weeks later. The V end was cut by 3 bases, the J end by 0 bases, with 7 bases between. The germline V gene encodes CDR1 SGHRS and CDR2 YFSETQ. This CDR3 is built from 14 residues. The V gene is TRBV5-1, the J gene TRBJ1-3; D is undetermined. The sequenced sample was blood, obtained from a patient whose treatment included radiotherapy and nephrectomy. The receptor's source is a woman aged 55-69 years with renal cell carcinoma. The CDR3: CASSWSVSGNTIYF. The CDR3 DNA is TGCGCCAGCAGCTGGAGTGTCTCTGGAAACACCATATATTTT.